What follows are 22 T cell receptor beta chains derived from one specimen sequenced in a study of cytomegalovirus exposure and HLA in healthy donors. Both 60 Vbeta primers and 13 Jbeta primers went into the PCR. Libraries were prepared by immunoSEQ multiplex PCR; TCRdb keeps only in-frame clonotypes and omits some of them. The data show some 140,000 clones, 60% to 85% seen once. Sequencing used PBMCs. Receptors were obtained from a male donor in good health and CMV-seropositive.

The chain recombines TRBV10-2 with TRBJ1-4; D ambiguous. CDR3 size: 14 residues. The V gene lost 4 bases and the J gene lost 8 bases, with 14 bases spanning the gap. In germline, CDR1 is WSHSY, CDR2 SAAADI. CDR3 in amino acids: CASSGRVRGEKLFF. The CDR3 bases are TGCGCCAGCAGTGGGAGGGTGAGAGGGGAAAAACTGTTTTTT.

The chain combines TRBV7-8 with TRBJ1-1; 7 nucleotides line up with TRBD1. The CDR3 length is 17 residues. The V segment lost 4 bases and the J segment 0 bases; nucleotides outside the gene matches: 11. The germline V gene has CDR1 SGHVS and CDR2 FQNEAQ. CDR3 nucleotides: TGTGCCAGCAGCTGGGGCGTTTTGGGACAGCTGAACACTGAAGCTTTCTTT. This codes for CASSWGVLGQLNTEAFF.

The rearrangement uses TRBV19 and TRBJ2-7, with 7 bases fitting TRBD2. This CDR3 is built from 15 residues. With V trimmed by 6 bases and J by 0 bases, 8 bases remained unmatched. Germline CDR1 LNHDA, CDR2 SQIVND (reference sequence). The CDR3 region has the DNA TGTGCCAGTAGCTATAAAGGGACTAACTCCTACGAGCAGTACTTC. Its translation is CASSYKGTNSYEQYF.

The chain is built from TRBV6-5 and TRBJ1-1; D ambiguous. Per germline, CDR1 MNHEY and CDR2 SVGAGI. The germline V and J ends were trimmed by 0 bases and 4 bases, with 9 bases remaining between them. The CDR3 is 14 amino acids. The CDR3 protein is CASSYSHEGTEAFF. The CDR3 DNA follows: TGTGCCAGCAGTTACTCGCATGAGGGCACTGAAGCTTTCTTT.

The rearrangement joins TRBV11-2 to TRBJ1-1, with TRBD1 as a possible D gene (5 bases). With 1 base removed from V and 2 bases from J, the gap between germline ends came to 11 bases. The CDR3 runs to 15 residues. Germline CDR1 reads SGHAT; CDR2 reads FQNNGV. The CDR3 sequence: CASSLGQGANTEAFF. CDR3 nucleotide sequence: TGTGCCAGCAGCTTAGGGCAGGGTGCCAACACTGAAGCTTTCTTT.

This chain connects TRBV20-1 to TRBJ2-1; no reliable D call. V lost 2 bases to trimming and J lost 9 bases, with 5 bases between them. Per germline, CDR1 DFQATT and CDR2 SNEGSKA (reference sequence). The CDR3 has 10 residues. DNA of the CDR3: TGCAGTGCTAGAATGAGTGAGCAGTTCTTC. Residues: CSARMSEQFF.

J is TRBJ2-2 and V is TRBV6-4; D possibly corresponds to TRBD1 (6 bases). The CDR3 length is 14 residues. Trimming removed 6 bases from V and 4 bases from J, with 12 bases in between. Germline-derived CDR1 and CDR2 are MRHNA and SNTAGT. The CDR3, as DNA: TGTGCCAGCAGACCCCAGGGGAGCACCGGGGAGCTGTTTTTT. Its translation: CASRPQGSTGELFF.

The rearrangement uses TRBV7-8 and TRBJ2-1; tentative D call: TRBD2 (6 bases). The CDR3 has 16 residues. Germline V CDR1 and CDR2: SGHVS, FQNEAQ. V lost 1 base, J lost 3 bases, and 13 bases lay in between. CDR3 DNA sequence: TGTGCCAGCAGCTTAGGGGGACTTCCAATCTACAATGAGCAGTTCTTC. This sequence encodes CASSLGGLPIYNEQFF.

The genes are TRBV19 and TRBJ1-4; perhaps TRBD1 as D (5 bases). Deletions cut 3 bases from V and 0 bases from J, with 8 bases between. The CDR3 loop spans 15 amino acids. Germline V lookup: CDR1 LNHDA, CDR2 SQIVND (reference sequence). CDR3 DNA: TGTGCCAGTAGTATCGACAGCGCAACTAATGAAAAACTGTTTTTT. Protein sequence: CASSIDSATNEKLFF.

V is TRBV9 and J is TRBJ2-1; 7 positions match TRBD1. The junction had 14 bases not matched to a gene; V was cut back by 3 bases and J by 8 bases. CDR1 and CDR2 from the germline V gene are SGDLS and YYNGEE. There are 16 residues in the CDR3. CDR3 amino acids: CASSGTGTVLRHEQFF. CDR3 bases: TGTGCCAGCAGCGGAACCGGGACAGTCTTACGCCATGAGCAGTTCTTC.

This chain joins TRBV27 and TRBJ2-7; 10 nucleotides match TRBD2. Germline CDR1 is MNHEY and CDR2 is SMNVEV (reference sequence). The CDR3 spans 16 residues. Germline trimming cut 1 base from V and 3 bases from J; bases unmatched to any gene: 6. In DNA form, the CDR3 reads TGTGCCAGCAGTTTATTCAGCGGGAGGGCCATCTACGAGCAGTACTTC. The encoded protein is CASSLFSGRAIYEQYF.

The chain uses TRBV28 and TRBJ1-6; 9 bases fit TRBD1. V trimming: 6 bases; J trimming: 6 bases; junction bases outside the gene matches: 6. This CDR3 has 15 residues. The germline gives CDR1 MDHEN, CDR2 SYDVKM. CDR3 in DNA: TGTGCCAGCAGCTGGGGGACAGGGAGTAATTCACCCCTCCACTTT. It encodes CASSWGTGSNSPLHF. Full variable domain (rest looked up from reference TRBV28 and TRBJ1-6): DVKVTQSSRYLVKRTGEKVFLECVQDMDHENMFWYRQDPGLGLRLIYFSYDVKMKEKGDIPEGYSVSREKKERFSLILESASTNQTSMYLCASSWGTGSNSPLHFGNGTRLTVT.

The chain recombines TRBV27 with TRBJ2-1; TRBD2 matches 7 bases. Germline trimming cut 4 bases from V and 0 bases from J; bases unmatched to any gene: 6. Germline V gene data show CDR1 as MNHEY and CDR2 as SMNVEV (reference sequence). CDR3 length equals 16 residues. The CDR3 reads CASSSLAASSYNEQFF. For the CDR3, the DNA is TGTGCCAGCAGTTCCCTAGCGGCAAGCTCCTACAATGAGCAGTTCTTC.

This chain joins TRBV18 and TRBJ2-7; weak D call: TRBD2 (6 bases). This CDR3 region has 12 residues. Germline values: CDR1 KGHSH, CDR2 LQKENI. V lost 4 bases, J lost 3 bases, and 7 bases lay in between. CDR3 protein: CASSRGNYEQYF. In DNA, the CDR3 is TGTGCCAGCTCACGCGGGAACTACGAGCAGTACTTC.

This clone was recorded only once. This sequence joins TRBV4-1 and TRBJ2-1, with 8 bases matching TRBD2. J was trimmed by 2 bases and V by 0 bases; bases with no gene match: 9. This CDR3 contains 18 residues. CDR1 and CDR2 from the germline V gene are MGHRA and YSYEKL. CDR3 coding DNA: TGCGCCAGCAGCCAAGATGGGGGTAGCGGGAACGCCTACAATGAGCAGTTCTTC. Its translation: CASSQDGGSGNAYNEQFF.

This rearrangement joins TRBV29-1 to TRBJ2-1; possibly TRBD2 for D (7 bases). The V gene's germline CDR1 is SQVTM and CDR2 ANQGSEA. V lost 5 bases and J lost 7, with 15 bases in between. The CDR3 extends over 13 amino acids. Written as DNA, the CDR3 is TGCAGCGTTAAGGGGGAGGGCCTGAATGAGCAGTTCTTC. Translation gives CSVKGEGLNEQFF.

This chain links TRBV13 with TRBJ2-3, with a weak D call TRBD1 (6 bases). Trimming removed 3 bases from V and 1 base from J, with 14 bases in between. Germline CDR1 is PRHDT and CDR2 is FYEKMQ (reference sequence). This CDR3 region has 16 residues. The CDR3 DNA follows: TGTGCCAGCAGCTTGGTAAAAGAGGGGGGCACAGATACGCAGTATTTT. It specifies CASSLVKEGGTDTQYF.

The chain carries TRBV2 and TRBJ1-6; no clear D. The V end lost 5 bases, the J end lost 5 bases, and 16 bases lay between the germline ends. Germline CDR1 is SNHLY and CDR2 is FYNNEI. The CDR3 runs to 16 residues. The CDR3 DNA sequence: TGTGCCAGCAGTAAGTTCTCGTCGGAGGATAATTCACCCCTCCACTTT. Encoded protein: CASSKFSSEDNSPLHF.

V usage is TRBV7-9 and J usage is TRBJ1-4, with D possibly being TRBD1 (5 bases). The CDR3 covers 15 residues. V was clipped by 6 bases and J by 5 bases, with 16 bases between them. CDR1 SEHNR and CDR2 FQNEAQ come from the germline V gene (reference sequence). Here the CDR3 DNA reads TGTGCCAGCAGTTCACAGGCTTCTGAAAATGAAAAACTGTTTTTT. Amino acids: CASSSQASENEKLFF.

The rearrangement links TRBV7-9 to TRBJ1-5; D possibly corresponds to TRBD1 (5 bases). Trimming cost V 4 bases and J 2 bases, with 9 bases left between them. CDR1 and CDR2 (germline): SEHNR, FQNEAQ (reference sequence). There are 14 residues in the CDR3. CDR3 in DNA: TGTGCCAGCAGCTCAGGGAATCGCAATCAGCCCCAGCATTTT. Encoded protein: CASSSGNRNQPQHF. The complete variable domain, with remaining parts taken from reference TRBV7-9 and TRBJ1-5, reads DTGVSQNPRHKITKRGQNVTFRCDPISEHNRLYWYRQTLGQGPEFLTYFQNEAQLEKSRLLSDRFSAERPKGSFSTLEIQRTEQGDSAMYLCASSSGNRNQPQHFGDGTRLSIL.

V usage is TRBV5-4 and J usage is TRBJ2-1; 12 nucleotides line up with TRBD2. The CDR3 is 17 residues long. Germline V gene data show CDR1 as SGHNT and CDR2 as YYREEE (reference sequence). Unmatched junction bases numbered 9, after V lost 4 bases and J lost 4 bases. CDR3 loop: CASSIRLAGERYNEQFF. The CDR3 DNA reads as TGTGCCAGCAGCATCAGACTAGCGGGGGAGAGATACAATGAGCAGTTCTTC.

The chain links TRBV12-5 to TRBJ1-6; 8 bases match TRBD1. Germline V gene lookup returns CDR1 LGHNT and CDR2 FRNRAP. V shed 6 bases, J shed 9 bases, and the junction held 7 bases outside the gene matches. This CDR3 has 14 amino acids. CDR3 region: CASGFGQGGSPLHF. In DNA form, the CDR3 reads TGTGCTAGTGGCTTCGGACAGGGTGGTTCACCCCTCCACTTT.